These 18 T cell receptor beta chains came from one sample sequenced in a study of tumor and adjacent non-tumor tissue in lung cancer. The template was RNA from unsorted bulk tissue. TCRbeta libraries were built with three rounds of nested PCR, modified from ARM-PCR. TCRdb processed the multiplex PCR reads anew with MiXCR; each CDR3 protein has one entry. The repertoire holds over 60,000 distinct CDR3 sequences, with around 78% as singletons. The source material was lung tumor tissue. Receptors were obtained from a man in his fifties or sixties with non-small cell lung cancer.

The CDR3 sequence: CASSAWKALIGEQYF. The CDR3 region has the DNA TGTGCCAGCAGTGCCTGGAAGGCTCTCATTGGCGAGCAGTACTTC. The V call is TRBV28, the J call TRBJ2-7; D is uncertain. Germline lookup yields CDR1 MDHEN and CDR2 SYDVKM. Trimming took 5 bases from V and 6 from J, leaving 20 bases between them. The CDR3 has 15 amino acids.

Note on this clonotype: At one boundary the junction diverges from the germline segment, which might be a read error. The rearrangement links TRBV29-1 to TRBJ2-3; TRBD2 agrees at 14 bases. There are 14 residues in the CDR3. Germline loops: CDR1 SQVTM, CDR2 ANQGSEA. CDR3 nucleotide sequence: TGCAGCGCTGCCGGGACTAGCGGGAGCGATATGCAGTATTTT. Translation: CSAAGTSGSDMQYF.

The chain has TRBV5-1 and TRBJ1-1; possibly TRBD1 for D (6 bases). The length of the CDR3 is 12 residues. Germline assignment: CDR1 SGHRS and CDR2 YFSETQ. The V end lost 6 bases, the J end lost 6 bases, and 12 bases lay between the germline ends. The CDR3, as DNA: TGCGCCAGCAACTCGACAGGACCTGAAGCTTTCTTT. It encodes CASNSTGPEAFF.

The rearrangement uses TRBV13 and TRBJ2-1; a possible D gene is TRBD2 (5 bases). Germline V gives CDR1 PRHDT, CDR2 FYEKMQ (reference sequence). This CDR3 region has 15 residues. V shed 4 bases and J shed 7 bases, with 17 bases lying between them. CDR3 amino acids: CASSSPTIRANEQFF. The DNA of the CDR3 is TGTGCCAGCAGCTCCCCGACTATAAGGGCGAATGAGCAGTTCTTC.

The count of this clonotype is one. In this CDR3 the conserved last residue, phenylalanine or tryptophan, is missing, so a read error is likely. V gene TRBV20-1 combines with J gene TRBJ1-1; D remains unclear. Trimming removed 4 bases at V and 5 bases at J, with 11 bases between. CDR3 length: 12 amino acids. Germline values: CDR1 DFQATT, CDR2 SNEGSKA (reference sequence). The CDR3 nucleotides are TGCAGTGCTATGGCAGTGGAGACTGAAGCTTTCTAT. Amino acid sequence: CSAMAVETEAFY.

A word on this clonotype: This clone may be a read error of a much larger clone one base away. The chain uses TRBV28 and TRBJ2-1; a weak D match, TRBD1 (6 bases). Germline CDR1 MDHEN, CDR2 SYDVKM. The CDR3 extends over 16 amino acids. The V end was cut by 6 bases, the J end by 7 bases, with 22 bases between. CDR3 region: CASRPHRAVWRNEQFF. The CDR3 bases are TGTGCCAGCAGACCACACAGGGCTGTTTGGCGTAATGAGCAGTTCTTC.

The rearrangement uses TRBV10-3 and TRBJ1-5; D might be TRBD1 (5 bases). This CDR3 has 15 amino acids. The V end was cut by 2 bases, the J end by 16 bases, with 24 bases between. Germline CDR1 reads ENHRY; CDR2 reads SYGVKD. CDR3 region: CAISETTASNQPRHF. CDR3 coding DNA: TGTGCCATCAGTGAGACGACAGCTAGCAATCAGCCCCGACATTTT.

This sequence joins TRBV29-1 and TRBJ2-7; D is possibly TRBD2 (5 bases). The V gene's germline CDR1 is SQVTM and CDR2 ANQGSEA. Between the trimmed V and J ends, which lost 6 bases and 4 bases, there was a span of 13 bases. The CDR3 consists of 12 residues. This chain's CDR3 is CSVGGTSYEQYF. In DNA form, the CDR3 reads TGCAGCGTCGGAGGTACCTCGTACGAGCAGTACTTC.

With respect to this clonotype: The junction departs from the called germline gene at one end, perhaps through a read error. The chain recombines TRBV12-3 or TRBV12-4 with TRBJ2-7, with D perhaps being TRBD1 or TRBD2 (6 bases each). The CDR3 is 14 amino acids. The CDR3 DNA reads as TGTGCCAGCAGTGTCGAGGGGGGACCCTACGAGCGGTACTTC. Residues: CASSVEGGPYERYF.

As to this clonotype: The conserved final phenylalanine or tryptophan is absent from the CDR3, which likely points to a read error. The genes are TRBV29-1 and TRBJ2-7, with a weak D call TRBD1 (5 bases). Germline V gene lookup returns CDR1 SQVTM and CDR2 ANQGSEA. The CDR3 contains 13 residues. Trimming left V 7 bases short and J 0 bases short, with 13 bases between. CDR3 sequence reads: CSATGANSYEQYY. The CDR3 nucleotides are TGCAGCGCAACAGGAGCTAACTCCTACGAGCAGTACTAC.

This clonotype is classed as medium-sized. This chain links TRBV29-1 with TRBJ2-4, with 9 bases that match TRBD2. Germline assignment: CDR1 SQVTM and CDR2 ANQGSEA. This CDR3 contains 12 residues. J gave up 6 bases and V 6 bases, and 3 bases lay outside the gene matches. The CDR3 here is CSVETSGNIQYF. The CDR3 DNA is TGCAGCGTGGAGACTAGCGGAAACATTCAGTACTTC.

As for this clonotype: One end of the junction is discordant with germline, which a read error may explain. The rearrangement uses TRBV20-1 and TRBJ2-6, with D tentatively TRBD2 (7 bases). The CDR3 consists of 18 residues. CDR1 is DFQATT and CDR2 is SNEGSKA in the germline V gene (reference sequence). The DNA of the CDR3 is TGCAGGCGACAAGTGGGAGGGACAACAGTAACTGGGGCCAACGTACTGACTTTC. Amino acid sequence: CRRQVGGTTVTGANVLTF.

As for this clonotype: The germline gene is not matched at one end of the junction; a read error may be the cause. CDR3 bases: TGTGCCATCAGTGCCTACCAGGGCCCAAACCCTTCTGGGGTCAACGTCCTGTCTTTC. Protein: CAISAYQGPNPSGVNVLSF. The chain is built from TRBV10-3 and TRBJ2-6, with D perhaps TRBD1 (5 bases). The CDR3 sequence is 19 residues long. Germline V gene sequence: CDR1 ENHRY, CDR2 SYGVKD.

The chain uses TRBV12-3 or TRBV12-4 and TRBJ1-1, with TRBD1 as a possible D gene (5 bases). This CDR3 spans 15 amino acids. The V gene lost 6 bases and the J gene lost 1 base, with 15 bases spanning the gap. This chain's CDR3 is CASSPRQGGNTEAFF. CDR3 nucleotide sequence: TGTGCCAGCAGCCCCCGGCAGGGCGGGAACACTGAAGCTTTCTTT.

In the case of this clonotype: An end of the junction differs from the germline gene, which may be a read error. The rearrangement links TRBV20-1 to TRBJ2-7, with D possibly TRBD2 on 5 matching bases. The CDR3 totals 14 residues. Per the germline V gene, CDR1 is DFQATT and CDR2 is SNEGSKA (reference sequence). The CDR3 loop is CSARRTLSGYEQYF. In DNA form, the CDR3 reads TGTAGTGCTAGGAGGACTTTGTCCGGCTACGAGCAATACTTC.

This clonotype was seen a handful of times. This may stem from a read error, because a much larger clone lies one nucleotide away. The CDR3 sequence is CASRRGTGISGNTIYF. The CDR3 DNA is TGTGCCAGTCGTCGCGGGACAGGAATCTCTGGAAACACCATATATTTT. V usage is TRBV5-4 and J usage is TRBJ1-3, with 8 positions matching TRBD1. CDR3 size: 16 residues. In germline, CDR1 is SGHNT, CDR2 YYREEE (reference sequence). V lost 8 bases and J lost 0; bases outside the gene matches: 10.

Concerning this clonotype: Germline is not matched at one junction end, which may reflect a read error. This chain links TRBV6-5 with TRBJ2-1, with 8 nucleotides matching TRBD2. This CDR3 is 15 amino acids long. Germline V CDR1 and CDR2: MNHEY, SVGAGI. The CDR3 nucleotides are TGTGCGAGCAATTACTCGAGACGGGAGGGGAATGAGCAGTTCTTC. Translating gives CASNYSRREGNEQFF.

The rearrangement links TRBV28 to TRBJ2-2, with 11 bases matching TRBD1. V lost 5 bases to trimming and J lost 6 bases; unmatched junction nucleotides: 11. Germline lookup yields CDR1 MDHEN and CDR2 SYDVKM. The CDR3 totals 17 residues. CDR3 bases: TGTGCCAGCAGTCACAGGACAGGGGGCAAGTGGGCCGGGGAGCTGTTTTTT. Residues: CASSHRTGGKWAGELFF.